This TCR beta chain was captured by sequencing in a study of control samples from healthy donors and cancer patients. Assay used: immunoSEQ multiplex PCR; TCRdb lists only in-frame clones, some missing. This table holds tens of thousands of clones, about nine tenths found once. V was clipped by 3 bases and J by 2 bases, with 14 bases between them. CDR3 size: 15 residues. Germline CDR1 MDHEN, CDR2 SYDVKM. This clonotype was sampled from a man aged 35 to 55 with colorectal cancer. The sequencing sample was made of PBMCs. The chain couples TRBV28 to TRBJ2-7, with D tentatively TRBD2 (6 bases). In DNA, the CDR3 is TGTGCCAGCAGTTTCGCGGGATCGGGAGCCTACGAGCAGTACTTC. It encodes CASSFAGSGAYEQYF.